This T cell receptor (beta chain) was observed in a study of T-cell reconstitution after alpha-beta-depleted transplantation in children. Overall study findings and caveats: By about two months after transplant, alpha-beta T cells reportedly arose from several hundred graft clones that had expanded. At the one-year point after transplant, T-cell counts and TCRbeta diversity were found to come mostly from T cells that had been newly produced.

Unique molecular identifiers were built into the TCRbeta library. TCRdb passed the PCR reads through MiXCR, listing each CDR3 protein once. The repertoire holds around 440,000 distinct CDR3 sequences, with about 10% as singletons. Comment on this clonotype: The antigen is not known.

CDR3 size: 15 residues. Trimming took 6 bases from V and 0 from J; bases not matched to a gene: 7. Germline CDR1 is SQVTM and CDR2 is ANQGSEA. The clonotype originates from a child aged 2 to 10 with inherited bone marrow failure, due to receive a stem cell transplant. This chain joins TRBV29-1 and TRBJ2-1, with TRBD2 identical over 8 bases. The material was PBMCs, obtained before TCRalphabeta/CD19-depleted stem cell transplant. Written as DNA, the CDR3 is TGCAGCGTCACCACCGGGACTAGCTCCTACAATGAGCAGTTCTTC. Residues: CSVTTGTSSYNEQFF.